This T cell receptor (beta chain) was identified in a study of T cell repertoires in cytomegalovirus infection. On the study more broadly: From public TCR beta signatures came an indication of both CMV infection and matching HLA type.

This clonotype has just a few counts. Its antigen is not identified. Whole-study results and caveats: CMV carriers with the relevant HLA were identified by cumulative public TCR beta family frequency. HLA-C-restricted, CMV-specific TCR beta clonotypes were dominant ex vivo.

TCRdb recomputed calls from the reads with MiXCR, one row per CDR3 protein. The sample yields approximately 750,000 distinct CDR3 sequences, roughly 36% seen once. Germline CDR1 reads LNHDA; CDR2 reads SQIVND (reference sequence). V was cut by 6 bases and J by 3 bases, with 11 bases left in between. CDR3 length: 13 amino acids. V gene TRBV19 combines with J gene TRBJ1-1, with a tentative D call TRBD1 (5 bases). The TCR originated in a human donor in good health (CMV status not recorded). Some clones in this sample may be carry-over from other donors' samples. The sample was PBMCs. The CDR3 DNA sequence: TGTGCCAGTAGGGAGACAGATCACACTGAAGCTTTCTTT. The encoded protein is CASRETDHTEAFF.